The 18 T cell receptor beta chains given below trace back to one sample, sequenced in a study of T-cell reconstitution after alpha-beta-depleted transplantation in children. A library of TCRbeta sequences, prepared with unique molecular identifiers, was generated. TCRdb reanalysed the PCR reads using MiXCR and keeps one entry per CDR3 protein. The table lists a few hundred thousand distinct CDR3 sequences, roughly 30% of them singletons, with around a third in the top ten. The specimen was PBMCs, collected before TCRalphabeta/CD19-depleted stem cell transplant. The receptors were sampled from a boy less than two years old with Wiskott-Aldrich syndrome, due to receive a stem cell transplant.

The chain links TRBV20-1 to TRBJ1-1; D is possibly TRBD1 (5 bases). Per germline, CDR1 DFQATT and CDR2 SNEGSKA (reference sequence). The CDR3 has 15 amino acids. Trimming shortened V by 0 bases and J by 0 bases, and 11 bases separated the two germline ends. CDR3 sequence reads: CSARDRWGVNTEAFF. Written as DNA, the CDR3 is TGCAGTGCTAGAGATAGGTGGGGGGTGAACACTGAAGCTTTCTTT.

This chain uses TRBV6-1 with TRBJ2-7, with 11 bases aligning to TRBD2. The CDR3 totals 15 residues. Germline CDR1 is MNHNS and CDR2 is SASEGT. V shed 5 bases and J 3 bases; nucleotides not matched to a gene: 6. The CDR3 DNA is TGTGCCAGCAGTCATCTAGCGGGGGGAGTCTACGAGCAGTACTTC. Amino acids: CASSHLAGGVYEQYF.

The V and J genes are TRBV25-1 and TRBJ2-5; the D is unclear. CDR1 MGHDK and CDR2 SYGVNS come from the germline V gene. Trimming took 1 base from V and 4 from J, leaving 10 bases between them. CDR3 length equals 14 residues. CDR3 sequence (DNA): TGTGCCAGCAGTGAATCATGGGTTCCAGAGACCCAGTACTTC. Its translation: CASSESWVPETQYF.

The chain carries TRBV18 and TRBJ1-6; D is unclear. The CDR3 spans 18 residues. Deletions cut 2 bases from V and 7 bases from J, with 21 bases between. The germline gives CDR1 KGHSH, CDR2 LQKENI. CDR3 region: CASSPAPPGGIQNSPLHF. In DNA form, the CDR3 reads TGTGCCAGCTCACCAGCCCCCCCAGGCGGAATTCAAAATTCACCCCTCCACTTT.

This clonotype came up a few times. This sequence joins TRBV6-5 and TRBJ2-1; 8 bases are a match to TRBD2. The CDR3 is 16 residues long. V shed 0 bases, J shed 9 bases, and the junction held 10 bases outside the gene matches. Germline-derived CDR1 and CDR2 are MNHEY and SVGAGI. The CDR3 DNA follows: TGTGCCAGCAGTTACTCCACTCCAGCGGGAGTAGGTGAGCAGTTCTTC. It translates to CASSYSTPAGVGEQFF.

The genes are TRBV5-4 and TRBJ2-5; D possibly corresponds to TRBD2 (6 bases). Trimming took off 3 bases at V and 3 bases at J, with 18 bases between the two ends. Germline CDR1 reads SGHNT; CDR2 reads YYREEE (reference sequence). This CDR3 region has 16 residues. CDR3 in amino acids: CASSSRDSAPEETQYF. The DNA for the CDR3 is TGTGCCAGCAGCTCCCGGGACTCGGCTCCGGAAGAGACCCAGTACTTC.

Only a few counts were recorded for this clonotype. V usage is TRBV7-9 and J usage is TRBJ1-6, with D tentatively TRBD1 (6 bases). V lost 5 bases to trimming and J lost 0 bases, with 11 bases between them. This CDR3 spans 16 amino acids. Germline loops: CDR1 SEHNR, CDR2 FQNEAQ (reference sequence). CDR3: CASSGQGSSYNSPLHF. The CDR3 DNA is TGTGCCAGCAGCGGCCAGGGGAGCTCCTATAATTCACCCCTCCACTTT.

This clonotype has just a few counts. This sequence joins TRBV20-1 and TRBJ1-5, with TRBD1 matching over 7 bases. This CDR3 is built from 13 residues. V shed 4 bases and J 1 base; nucleotides not matched to a gene: 1. CDR1 is DFQATT, CDR2 SNEGSKA, per germline (reference sequence). The CDR3 loop is CSATGGSNQPQHF. The CDR3 nucleotides read TGCAGTGCTACAGGGGGAAGCAATCAGCCCCAGCATTTT.

This clonotype was recorded a few times. This chain links TRBV29-1 with TRBJ2-2; D assignment may be TRBD1 or TRBD2 (5 bases each). The V end lost 1 base, the J end lost 5 bases, and 8 bases lay between the germline ends. The CDR3 consists of 13 residues. Germline CDR1 reads SQVTM; CDR2 reads ANQGSEA. The CDR3 region has the DNA TGCAGCGTTGAAGCGAGGGGTACCGGGGAGCTGTTTTTT. Residues: CSVEARGTGELFF.

The chain combines TRBV5-1 with TRBJ1-1, with D maybe TRBD1 (5 bases). CDR3 length: 13 residues. CDR1 and CDR2 from the germline V gene are SGHRS and YFSETQ. V was clipped by 7 bases and J by 4 bases, with 14 bases between them. CDR3 nucleotide sequence: TGCGCCAGCGGTTTGCCGGGGGGCACTGAAGCTTTCTTT. It translates to CASGLPGGTEAFF.

The CDR3 nucleotides read TGTGCCAGCAGTTTATCGTACCTCTCCTACGAGCAGTACTTC. Translation: CASSLSYLSYEQYF. J is TRBJ2-7 and V is TRBV27; unclear D gene. This CDR3 is built from 14 residues. The V gene's germline CDR1 is MNHEY and CDR2 SMNVEV (reference sequence). V lost 0 bases to trimming and J lost 0 bases, with 6 bases between them.

The rearrangement uses TRBV10-3 and TRBJ2-1; no clear D gene. This CDR3 comprises 15 residues. CDR1 is ENHRY and CDR2 is SYGVKD in the germline V gene. The V and J ends lost 4 bases and 0 bases respectively, with 10 bases between them. The CDR3 region is CAISGGRSSYNEQFF. CDR3 DNA: TGTGCCATCAGTGGCGGCAGGAGCTCCTACAATGAGCAGTTCTTC.

This clonotype occurred a few times. The chain recombines TRBV19 with TRBJ2-1, with 10 nucleotides matching TRBD2. Germline V lookup: CDR1 LNHDA, CDR2 SQIVND (reference sequence). V was pared by 7 bases and J by 7 bases, with 13 bases of the junction left unmatched. The CDR3 covers 16 residues. DNA of the CDR3: TGTGCCAGTACAGCCGTTAGCGGGAGGTCTTGGAATGAGCAGTTCTTC. This sequence encodes CASTAVSGRSWNEQFF.

This chain links TRBV4-2 with TRBJ1-6; no reliable D call. Trimming removed 2 bases from V and 6 bases from J, with 5 bases in between. There are 13 residues in the CDR3. Germline V CDR1 and CDR2: LGHNA, YNFKEQ. The CDR3 nucleotides read TGTGCCAGCAGCCAACCGGGTAATTCACCCCTCCACTTT. Amino acids: CASSQPGNSPLHF.

This rearrangement joins TRBV7-2 to TRBJ2-1; 11 bases match TRBD2. The junction had 10 bases not matched to a gene; V was cut back by 6 bases and J by 3 bases. The CDR3 extends over 17 amino acids. Germline CDR1 is SGHTA and CDR2 is FQGNSA. The CDR3 protein is CASRPTSGSRLYNEQFF. CDR3 nucleotide sequence: TGTGCCAGCAGACCAACTAGCGGGAGTCGGCTCTACAATGAGCAGTTCTTC. Full variable domain (rest looked up from reference TRBV7-2 and TRBJ2-1): GAGVSQSPSNKVTEKGKDVELRCDPISGHTALYWYRQSLGQGLEFLIYFQGNSAPDKSGLPSDRFSAERTGGSVSTLTIQRTQQEDSAVYLCASRPTSGSRLYNEQFFGPGTRLTVL.

This clonotype appeared a few times. The rearrangement links TRBV5-1 to TRBJ2-3; a weak D match, TRBD1 (5 bases). V was trimmed by 0 bases and J by 1 base, leaving 12 bases between them. The CDR3 runs 16 residues. Per germline, CDR1 SGHRS and CDR2 YFSETQ. CDR3 protein: CASSLAVGAGTDTQYF. In DNA, the CDR3 is TGCGCCAGCAGCTTGGCGGTAGGGGCCGGCACAGATACGCAGTATTTT.

V usage is TRBV12-3 or TRBV12-4 and J usage is TRBJ2-7, with 15 bases matching TRBD2. Trimming removed 5 bases from V and 9 bases from J; junction bases left unmatched: 11. CDR3 size: 16 residues. The CDR3 DNA reads TGTGCCAGCAGTCCCAGGACTAGCGGGAGGGCAAGGACGCAGTACTTC. This translates into CASSPRTSGRARTQYF.

This clonotype was found a few times. The J gene is TRBJ2-2, the V gene TRBV20-1; the D gene is possibly TRBD2 (6 bases). The CDR3 has 15 residues. The V and J ends lost 0 bases and 5 bases respectively, with 13 bases between them. Germline V lookup: CDR1 DFQATT, CDR2 SNEGSKA (reference sequence). CDR3 in DNA: TGCAGTGCTAGAGATCTATGGGGAGGAACCGGGGAGCTGTTTTTT. It specifies CSARDLWGGTGELFF.